The next 15 T cell receptor beta chains were all read from a single sample in a study of cytomegalovirus exposure and HLA in healthy donors. Use of 60 Vbeta and 13 Jbeta primers characterized the PCR. Libraries were prepared by immunoSEQ multiplex PCR; TCRdb keeps only in-frame clonotypes and omits some of them. The table shows about 120,000 clones, with approximately 75% occurring only once. Sequenced sample: PBMCs. These receptors all come from a woman aged 45 to 65 in good health and CMV-seronegative.

This clone has just one count. V is TRBV7-3 and J is TRBJ2-7; 8 bases are a match to TRBD1. Germline V gene sequence: CDR1 SGHTA, CDR2 FQGTGA. Germline trimming cut 5 bases from V and 7 bases from J; bases unmatched to any gene: 19. This CDR3 comprises 17 residues. CDR3 amino acids: CASSEAPTGGGQGEQYF. DNA of the CDR3: TGTGCCAGCAGCGAAGCCCCTACAGGGGGAGGCCAGGGGGAGCAGTACTTC. Supplemented by reference TRBV7-3 and TRBJ2-7, the full variable domain reads GAGVSQTPSNKVTEKGKYVELRCDPISGHTALYWYRQSLGQGPEFLIYFQGTGAADDSGLPNDRFFAVRPEGSVSTLKIQRTERGDSAVYLCASSEAPTGGGQGEQYFGPGTRLTVT.

The CDR3 loop is CASSRLAGASNEQFF. The CDR3 DNA is TGTGCCAGCAGCCGACTAGCGGGAGCGAGCAATGAGCAGTTCTTC. This chain joins TRBV5-4 and TRBJ2-1; 12 positions match TRBD2. The germline V gene has CDR1 SGHNT and CDR2 YYREEE (reference sequence). V dropped 4 bases and J dropped 6; count of bases not matched to a gene: 5. The CDR3 is 15 amino acids.

J is TRBJ2-5 and V is TRBV19, with 8 bases lining up with TRBD1. Losses at the gene ends were 7 bases for V and 5 bases for J; bases not matched to a gene: 9. The CDR3 has 14 amino acids. Germline CDR1 LNHDA, CDR2 SQIVND (reference sequence). The CDR3 region is CASTGQGIGETQYF. CDR3 in DNA: TGTGCCAGTACCGGACAGGGCATCGGGGAGACCCAGTACTTC.

V and J are TRBV28 and TRBJ2-5; 8 positions agree with TRBD2. J gave up 4 bases and V 5 bases, and 12 bases lay outside the gene matches. The germline gives CDR1 MDHEN, CDR2 SYDVKM. The CDR3 is 16 amino acids. CDR3 sequence (DNA): TGTGCCAGCAGTCGACTAGCGCTTCTTGGGGGAGAGACCCAGTACTTC. It specifies CASSRLALLGGETQYF.

The V call is TRBV28, the J call TRBJ2-1, with D perhaps matching TRBD1 (6 bases). With 2 bases removed from V and 9 bases from J, the gap between germline ends came to 23 bases. Germline V lookup: CDR1 MDHEN, CDR2 SYDVKM. There are 17 residues in the CDR3. CDR3 DNA sequence: TGTGCCAGCAGTTTAGGGCGGCGCGGACAGAATAATCCTGAGCAGTTCTTC. Its protein product is CASSLGRRGQNNPEQFF.

This sequence joins TRBV2 and TRBJ1-1; possibly TRBD1 for D (6 bases). V was cut by 2 bases and J by 6 bases, with 16 bases left in between. The CDR3 is made up of 15 amino acids. Germline CDR1 is SNHLY and CDR2 is FYNNEI. CDR3 amino acids: CASSEQGLGVAEAFF. CDR3 bases: TGTGCCAGCAGTGAACAGGGGTTAGGGGTTGCTGAAGCTTTCTTT.

This sequence joins TRBV28 and TRBJ1-1; no clear D. V lost 3 bases, J lost 1 base, and 9 bases lay in between. CDR3 length: 14 residues. CDR1 and CDR2 from the germline V gene are MDHEN and SYDVKM. The CDR3 loop is CASSFSFQNTEAFF. In nucleotides, the CDR3 is TGTGCCAGCAGTTTCAGTTTTCAGAACACTGAAGCTTTCTTT.

The V call is TRBV11-2, the J call TRBJ2-1; D is ambiguous. Germline values: CDR1 SGHAT, CDR2 FQNNGV. CDR3 length: 15 residues. The V end lost 2 bases, the J end lost 2 bases, and 10 bases lay between the germline ends. CDR3 region: CASSLLRVPYNEQFF. DNA for the CDR3: TGTGCCAGCAGCTTATTACGGGTGCCCTACAATGAGCAGTTCTTC.

The V and J genes are TRBV5-6 and TRBJ2-1; TRBD2 aligns across 7 bases. The ends lost 1 base at V and 1 base at J; junction bases unmatched: 8. Germline V CDR1 and CDR2: SGHDT, YYEEEE. This CDR3 is 17 amino acids long. CDR3 nucleotide sequence: TGTGCCAGCAGCTTGCTAGCGGATACGATATCCTACAATGAGCAGTTCTTC. Translating gives CASSLLADTISYNEQFF. The full variable domain, its missing parts supplied by reference TRBV5-6 and TRBJ2-1, is DAGVTQSPTHLIKTRGQQVTLRCSPKSGHDTVSWYQQALGQGPQFIFQYYEEEERQRGNFPDRFSGHQFPNYSSELNVNALLLGDSALYLCASSLLADTISYNEQFFGPGTRLTVL.

CDR3 sequence (DNA): TGCGCCAGCAGCTTTAGACAGTGGGACGGGGAGCTGTTTTTT. Its translation: CASSFRQWDGELFF. This chain joins TRBV5-1 and TRBJ2-2, with a tentative D call TRBD1 (5 bases). Between the trimmed V and J ends, which lost 2 bases and 7 bases, there was a span of 12 bases. The CDR3 is made up of 14 amino acids. In germline, CDR1 is SGHRS, CDR2 YFSETQ.

This clone was observed a few times. V usage is TRBV14 and J usage is TRBJ2-4; TRBD2 matches at 7 bases. The CDR3 is 14 residues long. Germline lookup yields CDR1 SGHDN and CDR2 FVKESK. V was pared by 4 bases and J by 1 base, with 1 base of the junction left unmatched. CDR3 in DNA: TGTGCCAGCAGCCCCGGGGGGGCCAAAAACATTCAGTACTTC. Amino acid sequence: CASSPGGAKNIQYF.

Only a few counts were recorded for this clone. This chain connects TRBV7-2 to TRBJ2-1; a weak D match, TRBD1 (6 bases). This CDR3 comprises 15 residues. Germline V gene data show CDR1 as SGHTA and CDR2 as FQGNSA. V was pared by 1 base and J by 15 bases, with 22 bases between. CDR3 DNA: TGTGCCAGCAGCTTAGGGGTTTTACAGGGATCTGATCCGTTCTTC. As protein: CASSLGVLQGSDPFF.

This clone was seen more than once but under ten times. This chain uses TRBV7-9 with TRBJ1-2; no reliable D call. The CDR3 runs to 15 residues. CDR1 and CDR2 from the germline V gene are SEHNR and FQNEAQ (reference sequence). The ends were cut back, 7 bases at V and 3 bases at J, with 18 bases in the middle. CDR3 sequence reads: CASTSDSQIDYGYTF. Written as DNA, the CDR3 is TGTGCCAGCACATCGGACTCCCAGATAGACTATGGCTACACCTTC.

A remark on this clone: Germline and junction disagree at one end, which may indicate a read error. V gene TRBV7-9 combines with J gene TRBJ1-6, with D unclear. Germline V gene data show CDR1 as SEHNR and CDR2 as FQNEAQ (reference sequence). The CDR3 consists of 15 residues. The CDR3 here is CSSSLAYGENSPLHF. CDR3 DNA sequence: TGTTCCAGCAGCTTAGCATATGGGGAGAATTCACCCCTCCACTTT.

This chain connects TRBV2 to TRBJ1-6, with D tentatively TRBD1 (6 bases). The CDR3 loop spans 16 amino acids. Germline values: CDR1 SNHLY, CDR2 FYNNEI. V lost 5 bases and J lost 0, with 11 bases in between. CDR3 in amino acids: CASSTQGSSYNSPLHF. DNA of the CDR3: TGTGCCAGCAGTACACAGGGAAGCTCCTATAATTCACCCCTCCACTTT.